This note documents a single T cell receptor (beta chain) sequence. What it recognizes is unknown. Germline V lookup: CDR1 MNHEY, CDR2 SVGEGT. Trimming cost V 4 bases and J 7 bases; bases outside gene matches: 8. The CDR3 has 15 residues. TCRdb processed the reads anew with MiXCR; each CDR3 protein has one entry. The repertoire holds just under 500,000 distinct CDR3 sequences, with 30% to 40% as singletons. The sample is drawn from a study of T cell repertoires in cytomegalovirus infection. Material: cultured PBMCs, obtained from culture after CMV antigen stimulation. The chain is built from TRBV6-2 or TRBV6-3 and TRBJ2-2; 8 nucleotides line up with TRBD1. The origin of this receptor is a human donor in good health (CMV status not recorded). Some clones in this sample may be carry-over from other donors' samples. Here the CDR3 reads CASSSGQASVGELFF. The CDR3 DNA is TGTGCCAGCAGTTCGGGACAGGCGAGCGTCGGGGAGCTGTTTTTT.